The T cell receptor beta chain described here comes from a study of T cell changes during pregnancy in multiple sclerosis. This clone was seen just once. Germline CDR1 ENHRY, CDR2 SYGVKD. Trimming shortened V by 0 bases and J by 7 bases, and 9 bases separated the two germline ends. The CDR3 loop spans 13 amino acids. The data were produced by immunoSEQ multiplex PCR, yet TCRdb's version contains in-frame clones alone and is incomplete. The sample has 85,000 to 90,000 clones; roughly 90% are singletons. The TCR originated in a female donor in good health, enrolled as a control in a pregnancy study. The sample was peripheral blood, taken in the first trimester of pregnancy. The rearrangement links TRBV10-3 to TRBJ1-2; D gene unclear. CDR3 sequence reads: CAISESRAFGYTF. CDR3 nucleotides: TGTGCCATCAGTGAGTCGAGGGCTTTTGGCTACACCTTC.